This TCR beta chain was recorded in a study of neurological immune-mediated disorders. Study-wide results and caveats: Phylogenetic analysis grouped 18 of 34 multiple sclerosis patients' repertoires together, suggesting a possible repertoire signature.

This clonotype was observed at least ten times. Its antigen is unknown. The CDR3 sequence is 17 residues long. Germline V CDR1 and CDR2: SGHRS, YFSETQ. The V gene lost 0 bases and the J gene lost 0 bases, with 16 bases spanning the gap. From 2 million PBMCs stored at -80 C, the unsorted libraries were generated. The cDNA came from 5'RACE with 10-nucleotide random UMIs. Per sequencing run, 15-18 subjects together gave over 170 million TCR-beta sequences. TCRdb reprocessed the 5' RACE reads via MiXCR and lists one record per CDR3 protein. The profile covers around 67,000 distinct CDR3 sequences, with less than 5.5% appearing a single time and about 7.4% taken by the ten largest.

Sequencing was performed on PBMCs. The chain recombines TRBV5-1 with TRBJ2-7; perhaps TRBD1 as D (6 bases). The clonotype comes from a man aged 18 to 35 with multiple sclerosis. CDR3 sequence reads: CASSLVRTDVSSYEQYF. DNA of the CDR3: TGCGCCAGCAGCTTGGTTAGGACAGATGTTAGCTCCTACGAGCAGTACTTC.